The clone carrying this T cell receptor (beta chain) showed up just once. This entry comes from a study of blood T cell repertoires in COVID-19. At the level of the study: Researchers got acute and convalescent COVID-19 samples from the United States, Italy and Spain. In each case, the material was cDNA or gDNA derived from T cells, B-cell-depleted T cells, or PBMCs.

Germline lookup yields CDR1 LGHNA and CDR2 YNFKEQ. The V gene end was trimmed by 0 bases and the J gene end by 8 bases; junction bases not matched to a gene: 7. This CDR3 has 16 amino acids. In the study's own analysis: Reference gene primer amplification in the assay estimated nucleated cell counts. Produced via immunoSEQ multiplex PCR; TCRdb's table is partial and in-frame only. V and J calls and clone size are those listed in that table; D and trimming were worked out from the DNA. The data hold about 34,000 clones, with more than 70% observed a single time. The specimen was peripheral blood. The receptor was isolated from a human donor in a cohort sampled during active COVID-19. This chain connects TRBV4-2 to TRBJ1-4; 9 nucleotides line up with TRBD1. The CDR3 here is CASSQDFRTGDEKLFF. The CDR3 nucleotides are TGTGCCAGCAGCCAAGATTTCAGGACAGGGGACGAAAAACTGTTTTTT.